Shown below are 25 T cell receptor beta chains from a single sample sequenced in a study of sequential checkpoint blockade in melanoma. Treatment meaning: randomized to nivolumab then ipilimumab (arm A) or the reverse (arm B). The repertoire was sequenced with immunoSEQ multiplex PCR; TCRdb's copy has only in-frame clones and lacks some. The table records roughly 5,000 clones, around 53% of them present only once. Sequencing used CD8+ T cells sorted from blood (inferred from file names), obtained from a patient given nivolumab and ipilimumab in sequence. The source is a human donor with melanoma.

The chain recombines TRBV30 with TRBJ2-2, with TRBD1 matching 10 bases. CDR3 length: 14 amino acids. Per the germline V gene, CDR1 is GTSNPN and CDR2 is SVGIG (reference sequence). Trimming took 1 base from V and 7 from J; bases not matched to a gene: 3. For the CDR3, the DNA is TGTGCCTGGAGTGGGGACAGGGGTGGCGGGGAGCTGTTTTTT. This sequence encodes CAWSGDRGGGELFF.

The chain joins TRBV5-5 to TRBJ1-1; possible D gene TRBD1, 5 bases. The length of the CDR3 is 15 residues. Germline lookup yields CDR1 SGHKS and CDR2 YYEKEE (reference sequence). The V and J ends lost 0 bases and 10 bases respectively, with 19 bases between them. For the CDR3, the DNA is TGTGCCAGCAGCTTGGGAGTCTTGGCGGGACTTGTAGCTTTCTTT. Translation: CASSLGVLAGLVAFF.

The V gene is TRBV4-3, the J gene TRBJ1-1; 9 nucleotides agree with TRBD1. Germline values: CDR1 LGHNA, CDR2 YSLEER. CDR3 size: 15 residues. V lost 5 bases to trimming and J lost 3 bases; unmatched junction nucleotides: 7. CDR3 sequence (DNA): TGCGCCAGCAGCTGGATACAGGGGGCCGACACTGAAGCTTTCTTT. It is translated as CASSWIQGADTEAFF.

This clone rates as large. Other DNA sequences in this specimen translate into the identical CDR3. The CDR3 DNA reads TGTGCCAGCAGCCGGGGGGCGGGATACAATGAGCAGTTCTTC. It codes for CASSRGAGYNEQFF. This chain connects TRBV27 to TRBJ2-1; TRBD2 is a possible D gene (7 bases). The CDR3 is 14 amino acids. V lost 6 bases, J lost 4 bases, and 13 bases lay in between. CDR1 MNHEY and CDR2 SMNVEV come from the germline V gene (reference sequence).

V is TRBV5-4 and J is TRBJ2-2; a weak D match, TRBD1 (6 bases). The CDR3 length is 15 residues. CDR1 is SGHNT, CDR2 YYREEE, per germline (reference sequence). V dropped 2 bases and J dropped 6 bases, with 14 bases sitting between them. The CDR3 DNA reads as TGTGCCAGCAGCTTTCCAGGGGCTAGTGCCGGGGAGCTGTTTTTT. It translates to CASSFPGASAGELFF.

V is TRBV7-2 and J is TRBJ2-2, with 7 bases that match TRBD2. V was pared by 8 bases and J by 0 bases, with 18 bases of the junction left unmatched. CDR1 and CDR2 from the germline V gene are SGHTA and FQGNSA. The CDR3 is 19 residues long. The CDR3 nucleotides read TGTGCCAGCTACCCAAGAGGGACTCAGCGGGGTTCGAACACCGGGGAGCTGTTTTTT. It codes for CASYPRGTQRGSNTGELFF.

The chain employs TRBV4-3 and TRBJ1-2; 10 bases align to TRBD1. The CDR3 contains 16 residues. In germline, CDR1 is LGHNA, CDR2 YSLEER. The J segment lost 2 bases and the V segment lost 3 bases, leaving 6 bases of the junction unmatched. CDR3 in DNA: TGCGCCAGCAGCCACTTGGGACAGGGGACCAACTATGGCTACACCTTC. This codes for CASSHLGQGTNYGYTF.

This sequence joins TRBV6-1 and TRBJ1-1, with 12 bases that match TRBD1. Trimming removed 3 bases from V and 8 bases from J; junction bases left unmatched: 13. The CDR3 is 17 amino acids. CDR1 is MNHNS and CDR2 is SASEGT in the germline V gene. This CDR3 reads CASSEGGTGGGLTEAFF. In nucleotides, the CDR3 is TGTGCCAGCAGTGAGGGAGGGACAGGGGGCGGATTGACGGAAGCTTTCTTT.

CDR3 sequence reads: CASSLPGYEQYF. The DNA for the CDR3 is TGTGCCAGCAGTTTACCGGGCTACGAGCAGTACTTC. The chain has TRBV27 and TRBJ2-7; no firm D call. The CDR3 spans 12 residues. Between the trimmed V and J ends, which lost 2 bases and 3 bases, there was a span of 5 bases. From germline, CDR1 is MNHEY and CDR2 SMNVEV (reference sequence).

This rearrangement joins TRBV9 to TRBJ2-6; D is undetermined. V dropped 0 bases and J dropped 0 bases, with 4 bases sitting between them. Per the germline V gene, CDR1 is SGDLS and CDR2 is YYNGEE. The CDR3 contains 15 residues. CDR3 residues: CASSVAYSGANVLTF. CDR3 in DNA: TGTGCCAGCAGCGTAGCCTACTCTGGGGCCAACGTCCTGACTTTC.

The chain carries TRBV5-8 and TRBJ2-1; D possibly corresponds to TRBD1 (5 bases). The CDR3 is made up of 14 amino acids. Germline V gene lookup returns CDR1 SGHTS and CDR2 YDEGEE. V was trimmed by 2 bases and J by 6 bases, leaving 12 bases between them. CDR3: CASSFAGPSNEQFF. CDR3 in DNA: TGTGCCAGCAGCTTTGCAGGGCCCTCCAATGAGCAGTTCTTC.

This clone is a singleton in its sample. The chain combines TRBV27 with TRBJ2-5; 9 bases are a match to TRBD1. Germline CDR1 is MNHEY and CDR2 is SMNVEV (reference sequence). The CDR3 consists of 13 residues. After removal of 4 bases from V and 5 bases from J, the junction contained 2 bases not matched to a gene. The CDR3 is CASSSQGAETQYF. The CDR3 coding sequence is TGTGCCAGCAGTTCACAGGGGGCCGAGACCCAGTACTTC.

This chain joins TRBV11-3 and TRBJ2-2; 7 bases map to TRBD2. Germline V gene lookup returns CDR1 SGHNT and CDR2 YENEEA. The CDR3 loop spans 14 amino acids. The ends lost 5 bases at V and 6 bases at J; junction bases unmatched: 6. CDR3 region: CASSGGGLAGELFF. Written as DNA, the CDR3 is TGTGCCAGCAGCGGGGGGGGTCTCGCCGGGGAGCTGTTTTTT.

This clone was detected a few times. The rearrangement uses TRBV9 and TRBJ1-6; a weak D match, TRBD1 (6 bases). V dropped 0 bases and J dropped 2 bases, with 6 bases sitting between them. The germline gives CDR1 SGDLS, CDR2 YYNGEE. The CDR3 length is 15 residues. In nucleotides, the CDR3 is TGTGCCAGCAGCGTAGGGGACACCTATAATTCACCCCTCCACTTT. It codes for CASSVGDTYNSPLHF.

The genes are TRBV28 and TRBJ2-1; 9 bases align to TRBD1. Germline lookup yields CDR1 MDHEN and CDR2 SYDVKM. Trimming removed 4 bases from V and 5 bases from J; junction bases left unmatched: 12. The CDR3 loop spans 17 amino acids. As DNA, the CDR3 is TGTGCCAGCAGTTCTACACCTTGGGGACAGGGAAACAATGAGCAGTTCTTC. Translated, it gives CASSSTPWGQGNNEQFF.

This clone was seen just once. The V and J genes are TRBV2 and TRBJ2-1, with 8 bases that match TRBD2. This CDR3 spans 14 amino acids. Germline V gives CDR1 SNHLY, CDR2 FYNNEI. V lost 7 bases and J lost 7; bases outside the gene matches: 9. CDR3 sequence (DNA): TGTGCCAGCATTCCGAGCGGGGGAGGAAATGAGCAGTTCTTC. This sequence encodes CASIPSGGGNEQFF. The variable domain in full, completed from reference TRBV2 and TRBJ2-1, reads EPEVTQTPSHQVTQMGQEVILRCVPISNHLYFYWYRQILGQKVEFLVSFYNNEISEKSEIFDDQFSVERPDGSNFTLKIRSTKLEDSAMYFCASIPSGGGNEQFFGPGTRLTVL.

The V call is TRBV9, the J call TRBJ2-1; maybe TRBD1 (6 bases). Germline loops: CDR1 SGDLS, CDR2 YYNGEE. Trimming cost V 4 bases and J 2 bases, with 10 bases left between them. The CDR3 extends over 14 amino acids. This CDR3 reads CASSLEGAYNEQFF. The CDR3 nucleotides are TGTGCCAGCAGCTTAGAGGGGGCCTACAATGAGCAGTTCTTC.

This clone was counted only a few times. This sequence is one base from a far larger clone and is likely a read error. Other DNA sequences from this sample encode an identical CDR3 as well. The genes are TRBV10-2 and TRBJ2-7; D gene unclear. The CDR3 is 15 amino acids. CDR1 WSHSY and CDR2 SAAADI come from the germline V gene. Trimming shortened V by 2 bases and J by 0 bases, and 11 bases separated the two germline ends. DNA for the CDR3: TGCGCCAGCAGTGAGATGTCTACAGTCTCCTACGAGCAGTACTTC. This gives the protein CASSEMSTVSYEQYF.

A few counts support this clone. V usage is TRBV4-2 and J usage is TRBJ1-5, with D possibly being TRBD1 (5 bases). The CDR3 runs 15 residues. Trimming removed 4 bases from V and 1 base from J, with 11 bases in between. CDR1 is LGHNA and CDR2 is YNFKEQ in the germline V gene. CDR3 region: CASSLQGFSNQPQHF. Written as DNA, the CDR3 is TGTGCCAGCAGCCTCCAGGGTTTCAGCAATCAGCCCCAGCATTTT.

This clone has just one count. V is TRBV5-1 and J is TRBJ1-2; D is uncertain. Trimming took 0 bases from V and 8 from J, leaving 17 bases between them. Germline-derived CDR1 and CDR2 are SGHRS and YFSETQ. The CDR3 has 15 residues. The chain's CDR3 is CASSLASTSTRGYTF. The CDR3 region has the DNA TGCGCCAGCAGCTTGGCCAGCACTTCAACGAGGGGCTACACCTTC.

This clone was observed a few times. The chain joins TRBV7-6 to TRBJ2-1; TRBD2 matches 14 bases. V shed 4 bases and J 5 bases; nucleotides not matched to a gene: 4. The germline CDR1 and CDR2 sequences are SGHVS and FNYEAQ. CDR3 length: 16 residues. CDR3 DNA sequence: TGTGCCAGCAGCTCCCGGACTAGCGGGGGGAACAATGAGCAGTTCTTC. Residues: CASSSRTSGGNNEQFF.

This clone was detected a few times. V usage is TRBV6-1 and J usage is TRBJ2-7; 12 nucleotides line up with TRBD2. Unmatched junction bases numbered 2, after V lost 3 bases and J lost 2 bases. This CDR3 is built from 15 residues. The V gene's germline CDR1 is MNHNS and CDR2 SASEGT. CDR3 DNA: TGTGCCAGCAGTGACGGACTAGCGGGGCCCTACGAGCAGTACTTC. It specifies CASSDGLAGPYEQYF.

This clone was observed a few times. The rearrangement joins TRBV7-6 to TRBJ2-1, with TRBD2 as a possible D gene (6 bases). V was cut by 2 bases and J by 2 bases, with 10 bases left in between. The CDR3 has 15 amino acids. CDR1 and CDR2 (germline): SGHVS, FNYEAQ. The CDR3 region has the DNA TGTGCCAGCAGCTTATTGACGGGGGCCTACAATGAGCAGTTCTTC. Amino acid sequence: CASSLLTGAYNEQFF.

This clone was seen a single time. The chain is built from TRBV5-1 and TRBJ1-6, with 7 bases identical to TRBD1. Germline V CDR1 and CDR2: SGHRS, YFSETQ. J was trimmed by 10 bases and V by 1 base; bases with no gene match: 8. The CDR3 spans 15 residues. CDR3 amino acids: CASSLRQGDGSPLHF. The DNA of the CDR3 is TGCGCCAGCAGCTTGCGGCAGGGGGATGGGTCACCCCTCCACTTT.

This chain links TRBV10-3 with TRBJ2-1; maybe TRBD1 (6 bases). Trimming removed 6 bases at V and 5 bases at J, with 11 bases between. The CDR3 covers 13 residues. The germline V gene encodes CDR1 ENHRY and CDR2 SYGVKD. CDR3 sequence reads: CAIRDRGDNEQFF. CDR3 nucleotides: TGTGCCATCAGGGACAGAGGAGACAATGAGCAGTTCTTC.